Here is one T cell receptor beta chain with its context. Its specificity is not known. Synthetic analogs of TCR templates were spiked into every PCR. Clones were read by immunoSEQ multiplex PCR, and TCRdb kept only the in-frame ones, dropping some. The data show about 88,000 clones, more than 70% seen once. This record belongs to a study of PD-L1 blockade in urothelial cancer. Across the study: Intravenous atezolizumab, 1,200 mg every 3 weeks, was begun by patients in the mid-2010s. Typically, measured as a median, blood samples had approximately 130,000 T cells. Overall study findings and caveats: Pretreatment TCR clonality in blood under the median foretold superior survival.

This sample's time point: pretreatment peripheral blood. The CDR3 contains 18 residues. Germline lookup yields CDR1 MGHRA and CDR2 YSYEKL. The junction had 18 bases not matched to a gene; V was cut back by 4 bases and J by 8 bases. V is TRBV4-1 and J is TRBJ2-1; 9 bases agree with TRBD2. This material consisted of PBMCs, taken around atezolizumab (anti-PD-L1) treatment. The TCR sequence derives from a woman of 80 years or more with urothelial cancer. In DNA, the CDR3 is TGCGCCAGCAGCCCAGCCCCCTTCGGGGCGGGAGGGAAAGATGAGCAGTTCTTC. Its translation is CASSPAPFGAGGKDEQFF.